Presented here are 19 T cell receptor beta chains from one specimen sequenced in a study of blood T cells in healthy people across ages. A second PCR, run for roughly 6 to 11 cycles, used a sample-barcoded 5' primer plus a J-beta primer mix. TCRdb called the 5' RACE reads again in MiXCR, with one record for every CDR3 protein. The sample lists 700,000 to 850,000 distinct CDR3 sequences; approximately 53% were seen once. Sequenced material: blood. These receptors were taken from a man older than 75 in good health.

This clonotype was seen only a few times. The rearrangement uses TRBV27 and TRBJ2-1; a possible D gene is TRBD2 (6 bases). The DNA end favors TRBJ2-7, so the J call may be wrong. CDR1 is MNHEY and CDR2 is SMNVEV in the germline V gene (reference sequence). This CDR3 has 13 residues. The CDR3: CASSLREEHEQYF. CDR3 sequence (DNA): TGTGCCAGCAGTTTGAGGGAGGAACATGAGCAGTACTTC.

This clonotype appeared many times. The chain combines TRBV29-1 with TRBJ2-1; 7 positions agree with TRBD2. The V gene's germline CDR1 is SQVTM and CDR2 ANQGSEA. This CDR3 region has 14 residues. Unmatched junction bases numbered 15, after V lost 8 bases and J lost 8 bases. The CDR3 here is CSWGGSGALDEQFF. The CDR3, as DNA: TGCAGCTGGGGGGGGAGCGGGGCCCTCGATGAGCAGTTCTTC.

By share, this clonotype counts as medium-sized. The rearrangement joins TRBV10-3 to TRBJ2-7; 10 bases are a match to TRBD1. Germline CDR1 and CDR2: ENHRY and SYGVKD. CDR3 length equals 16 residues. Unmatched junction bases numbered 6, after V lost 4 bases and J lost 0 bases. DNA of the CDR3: TGTGCCATCAGTGTACCGGGACAGGGGAGCTCCTACGAGCAGTACTTC. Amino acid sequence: CAISVPGQGSSYEQYF.

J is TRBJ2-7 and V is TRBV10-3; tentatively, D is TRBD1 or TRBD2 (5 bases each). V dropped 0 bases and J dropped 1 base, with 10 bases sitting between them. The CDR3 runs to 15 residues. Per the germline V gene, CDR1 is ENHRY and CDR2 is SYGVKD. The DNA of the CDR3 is TGTGCCATCAGTGAGTCGGGGGAGCGGTCCTACGAGCAGTACTTC. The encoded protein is CAISESGERSYEQYF.

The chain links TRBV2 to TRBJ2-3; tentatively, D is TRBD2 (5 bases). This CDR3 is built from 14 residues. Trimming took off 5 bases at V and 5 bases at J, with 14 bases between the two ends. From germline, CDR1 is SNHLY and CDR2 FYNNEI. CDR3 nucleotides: TGTGCCAGCAGTCGGACTGTACATTTAGATACGCAGTATTTT. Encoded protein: CASSRTVHLDTQYF.

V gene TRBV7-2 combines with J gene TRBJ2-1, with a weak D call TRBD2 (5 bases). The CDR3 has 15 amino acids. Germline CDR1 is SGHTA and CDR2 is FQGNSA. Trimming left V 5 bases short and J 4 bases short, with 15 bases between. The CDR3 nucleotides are TGTGCCAGCAGCCCGCGACCCGAGCGGTACAATGAGCAGTTCTTC. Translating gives CASSPRPERYNEQFF.

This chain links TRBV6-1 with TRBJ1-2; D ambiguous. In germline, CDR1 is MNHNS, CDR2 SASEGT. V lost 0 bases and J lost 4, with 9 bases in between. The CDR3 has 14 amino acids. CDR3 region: CASSEALDGYGYTF. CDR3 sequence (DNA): TGTGCCAGCAGTGAAGCGCTAGACGGCTATGGCTACACCTTC.

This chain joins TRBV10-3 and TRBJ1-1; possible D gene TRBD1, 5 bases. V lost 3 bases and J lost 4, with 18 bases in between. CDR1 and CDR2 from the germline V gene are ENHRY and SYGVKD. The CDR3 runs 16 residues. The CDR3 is CAISEPQRGGTTEAFF. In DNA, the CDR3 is TGTGCCATCAGTGAACCCCAGCGGGGTGGGACCACTGAAGCTTTCTTT.

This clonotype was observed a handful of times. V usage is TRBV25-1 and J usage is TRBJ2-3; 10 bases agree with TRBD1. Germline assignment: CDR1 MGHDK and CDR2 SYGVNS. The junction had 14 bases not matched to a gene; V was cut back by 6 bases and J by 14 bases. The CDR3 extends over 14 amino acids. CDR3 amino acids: CASRDRGGFSNAYF. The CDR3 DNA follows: TGTGCCAGCAGGGACAGGGGGGGGTTTTCCAACGCGTATTTT.

CDR3 bases: TGTGCCACCCGAGGGATAGCGAGATCGGCTGAGCAGTTCTTC. Protein product: CATRGIARSAEQFF. The rearrangement joins TRBV10-3 to TRBJ2-1; D is possibly TRBD2 (5 bases). Between the trimmed V and J ends, which lost 10 bases and 9 bases, there was a span of 22 bases. Germline V CDR1 and CDR2: ENHRY, SYGVKD. The CDR3 has 14 residues.

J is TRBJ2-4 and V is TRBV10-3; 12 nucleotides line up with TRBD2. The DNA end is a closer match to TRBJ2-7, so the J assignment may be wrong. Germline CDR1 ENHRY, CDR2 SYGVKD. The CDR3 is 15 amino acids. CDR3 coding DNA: TGTGCCATCGGGACAACTAGCGGGGGGACCTACGAGCAGTACTTC. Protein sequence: CAIGTTSGGTYEQYF.

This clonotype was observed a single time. This CDR3 reads CASSLAIAGDLTGEQYF. The CDR3 nucleotides are TGTGCCAGCAGCTTAGCGATAGCGGGAGATTTAACGGGCGAGCAGTACTTC. The rearrangement uses TRBV7-9 and TRBJ2-5; TRBD2 matches 9 bases. The J call could be wrong; TRBJ2-7 is a better fit for the DNA end. The CDR3 is 17 residues long. CDR1 and CDR2 from the germline V gene are SEHNR and FQNEAQ (reference sequence).

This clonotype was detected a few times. The CDR3 DNA reads TGTGCCAGCACCTTCAGCGGGAGGGCCCGAGAGGAGACCCAGTACTTC. Protein product: CASTFSGRAREETQYF. The gene calls are TRBV3-1 and TRBJ2-5; 10 nucleotides align to TRBD2. The CDR3 contains 16 residues. The germline V gene encodes CDR1 LGHDT and CDR2 YNNKEL (reference sequence). V lost 7 bases, J lost 5 bases, and 13 bases stayed unmatched.

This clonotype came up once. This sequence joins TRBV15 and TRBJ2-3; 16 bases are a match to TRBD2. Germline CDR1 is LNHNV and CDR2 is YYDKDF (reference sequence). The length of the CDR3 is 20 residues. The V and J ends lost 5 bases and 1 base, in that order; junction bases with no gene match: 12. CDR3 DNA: TGTGCCACCAGCTTCCGCCGAACCGGGACTAGCGGGAGGGGCACAGATACGCAGTATTTT. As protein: CATSFRRTGTSGRGTDTQYF. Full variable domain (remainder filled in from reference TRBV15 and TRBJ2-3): DAMVIQNPRYQVTQFGKPVTLSCSQTLNHNVMYWYQQKSSQAPKLLFHYYDKDFNNEADTPDNFQSRRPNTSFCFLDIRSPGLGDTAMYLCATSFRRTGTSGRGTDTQYFGPGTRLTVL.

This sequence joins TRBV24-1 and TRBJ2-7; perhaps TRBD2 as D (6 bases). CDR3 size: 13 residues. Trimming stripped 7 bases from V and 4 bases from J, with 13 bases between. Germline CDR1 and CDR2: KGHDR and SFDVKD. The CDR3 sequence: CATSGTPGYEQYF. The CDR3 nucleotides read TGTGCCACCAGCGGGACTCCGGGTTACGAGCAGTACTTC.

The CDR3 DNA sequence: TGTGCCAGCAGCCTGGGGAGTCCCCCCTACGAGCAGTACTTC. This sequence encodes CASSLGSPPYEQYF. This rearrangement joins TRBV7-9 to TRBJ2-7; D may be TRBD2 (5 bases). The V end was cut by 5 bases, the J end by 2 bases, with 13 bases between. This CDR3 region has 14 residues. Germline CDR1 SEHNR, CDR2 FQNEAQ (reference sequence).

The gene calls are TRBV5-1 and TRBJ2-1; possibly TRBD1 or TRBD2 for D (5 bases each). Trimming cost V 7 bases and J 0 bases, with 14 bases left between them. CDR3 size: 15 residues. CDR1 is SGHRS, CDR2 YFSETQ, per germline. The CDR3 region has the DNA TGCGCCAGCGTCAGGGCGGGCAGCTCCTACAATGAGCAGTTCTTC. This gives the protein CASVRAGSSYNEQFF. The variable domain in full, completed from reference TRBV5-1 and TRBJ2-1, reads KAGVTQTPRYLIKTRGQQVTLSCSPISGHRSVSWYQQTPGQGLQFLFEYFSETQRNKGNFPGRFSGRQFSNSRSEMNVSTLELGDSALYLCASVRAGSSYNEQFFGPGTRLTVL.

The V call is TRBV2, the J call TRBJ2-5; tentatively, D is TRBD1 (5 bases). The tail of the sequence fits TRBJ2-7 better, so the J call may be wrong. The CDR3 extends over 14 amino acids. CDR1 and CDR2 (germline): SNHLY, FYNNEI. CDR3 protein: CASSDQGLSYEQYF. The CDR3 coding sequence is TGTGCCAGCAGTGACCAGGGTTTATCCTACGAGCAGTACTTC.

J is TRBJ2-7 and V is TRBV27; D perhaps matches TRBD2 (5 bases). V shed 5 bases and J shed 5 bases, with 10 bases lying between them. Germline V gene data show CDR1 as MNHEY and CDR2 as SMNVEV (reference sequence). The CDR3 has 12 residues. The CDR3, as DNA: TGTGCCAGCAGTCCCCCCGGGGACGAGCAGTACTTC. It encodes CASSPPGDEQYF.